The present T cell receptor (beta chain) was sequenced within a study of cytomegalovirus exposure and HLA in healthy donors (TCRdb year 2017). Some background on the complete study: An earlier analysis of some 550 of the donors reported 250 to 300 Gb of sequence data and 117 million unique TCR beta sequences from 150 million to 200 million T cells. An early release that covered some 640 HLA-typed donors contained approximately 300 gigabases of sequencing data and about 93 million unique TCR sequences. Of the 350 to 450 genotyped donors, 81% were placed in the genetic ancestry cluster associated with self-reported Caucasian donors. The study aimed to test whether cataloging public T cell receptors could reveal signatures of past pathogen exposure. The study used immunosequencing to profile the T cell repertoires of more than 650 subjects and linked those repertoires to cytomegalovirus serostatus. Along with the approximately 670-subject first cohort, a separate validation cohort of over a hundred different subjects was used. The study combined high-throughput TCR immunosequencing, statistical association of individual TCRs with disease status, and machine learning to predict cytomegalovirus infection status. To study patterns of TCR occurrence, a later analysis re-analyzed previously published TCR beta repertoires from just over 650 donors and added high-resolution HLA genotyping. Rather than using new phenotypic data, the later analysis identified candidate immune exposures from TCR beta sequences and from how often those sequences occurred across donors. To decide whether each TCR beta V gene segment behaved as functional or pseudogenic, an earlier analysis of approximately 620 of the donors relied on high-throughput TCR beta sequencing. Donor age, sex, ethnicity and CMV serostatus were compiled alongside the repertoire data. A later genetic analysis took genome-wide SNP genotypes for about 65% of the 666 donors and used that subset as a discovery cohort. All discovery cohort repertoires had been generated using a single sequencing platform. Class I and class II HLA loci were covered by the typing at four-digit resolution. Typing coverage varied by locus: roughly 629-630 donors for A, B, C, DRB1 and DQB1; around 560 for DQA1; about 570 for DPA1; about 450 for DPB1. About five DR-DQ haplotypes were treated as single units for association and clustering because of strong linkage in the cohort. Among some 410 genotyped donors of the cohort, an average of roughly 240,000 unique TCR beta nucleotide sequences were sequenced per donor, about a sixth of them non-productive.

Library preparation employed the immunoSEQ multiplex PCR assay. The multiplex PCR relied on a mix of 60 forward primers for TCR Vbeta segments and 13 reverse primers for TCR Jbeta segments. Amplification of the CDR3 region of rearranged TCR beta genes was performed with a multiplex PCR assay on genomic DNA. Amplified TCR beta libraries were sequenced as 87-base-pair reads on the Illumina HiSeq System. The study's own analysis went as follows. In a later analysis, about 80 million unique TCR beta chains were counted across the 666 repertoires, and approximately 11 million of these chains were shared by at least two donors. To remove PCR and sequencing errors, raw reads were error-corrected and collapsed into unique sequences using a nearest-neighbor algorithm that merged closely related sequences. Alignment of CDR3 sequences to IMGT reference sequences was used to assign V, D and J gene segments. Each retained sequence needed at least a six-nucleotide match to both a V gene segment and a J gene segment. Rearrangements were called productive when the CDR3 lacked stop codons and stayed in frame with V and J; all others were non-productive. CDR3 was defined according to IMGT convention as the region running from the second conserved V-encoded cysteine to the conserved J-encoded phenylalanine. The earlier analysis of 500 to 650 of the donors excluded any sequence lacking an unambiguous match to a single V gene segment. An earlier analysis of 587 of the donors classified V segments as functional when productive rearrangements were above 56.7% and as segregating when the standard deviation between donors was above 5%. A statistical classification framework was developed to diagnose cytomegalovirus status using the catalog of TCR beta chain sequences. V and J gene assignment, in a later analysis, came from comparing TCR nucleotide sequences with IMGT/GENE-DB human TR gene sequences. A later analysis assigned CDR3 sequences and most-parsimonious VDJ recombination scenarios with the TCRdist pipeline. A later analysis defined each TCR beta chain by its CDR3 amino acid sequence plus V-gene family, and excluded reads lacking a unique V-gene family. A later analysis removed 592 highly shared, low-generation-probability nucleotide sequences to deal with suspected cross-contamination and a sequencing artifact. For each public chain, a later analysis derived a clonal expansion index from normalized ranks of inferred template counts within each repertoire. In a later analysis, generation probabilities were computed with a VDJ recombination model fitted to out-of-frame rearrangements, and the resulting probabilities were checked against IGoR. A later analysis scored TCR-TCR, TCR-HLA and TCR-CMV co-occurrence with hypergeometric tests, applying a repertoire-size bias correction to TCR pairs. In a later analysis, false discovery rates were estimated by permuting HLA or CMV assignments 20 times. In a later analysis, co-occurring TCRs were grouped using DBSCAN, with TCRdist sequence similarity added in when clustering inside HLA-allele-positive subsets. Co-occurrence clustering excluded repertoires with fewer than 30,000 or more than 120,000 public chains, plus five with anomalous nucleotide sharing. TCRdb stores this immuneACCESS table with in-frame sequences only. Part of the clones is absent; in the studies checked, under half of the shortfall reflects unresolved V genes, and no reason is known for the rest. Clone size and the V and J calls come from that table; the DNA yielded D and trimming. The sample profile shows some 200,000 clones; roughly 80% of them were found once. The top ten clones comprise under 0.75% of the sample.

Comment on this clone: Its antigen is still unknown. Nothing much larger sits one base from this clone, and base qualities are not available.

General findings and caveats noted by the study authors: Immune exposure information for the cohort was limited to CMV serostatus. Sequencing depth was assumed to be roughly uniform across donors in the presence/absence analyses, though that assumption may not hold. According to a later genetic analysis, donors in an Asian-associated ancestry cluster had fewer N-insertions in productive TCRs than the approximately 630-donor mean. Because HLA typing was unavailable for some donors at each locus, only the typed subset was used in association tests. According to a later analysis, TCR association rates differed among HLA loci, with DRB1 alleles showing the most associated TCRs and HLA-C alleles showing the fewest. Only TCR beta chains were sequenced in this cohort, and the absence of alpha or paired-chain data limited detectable features. Some IMGT-functional V segments, including TRBV6-2 and TRBV6-3, could not be told apart with the 87-base-pair reads, so those segments were excluded. The study listed 150 to 200 TCR beta chains as associated with cytomegalovirus. Across donors, most TCR sequences were observed very rarely, whereas some public TCRs were present in many individuals. Broadly in line with IMGT annotations, most TCR beta V segments showed up in productive rearrangements about 90% or about 30% of the time in an earlier analysis of around 550 of the donors. Assigning TCR associations to individual alleles was difficult when HLA alleles, especially DR and DQ, strongly co-occurred. Three of the identified cytomegalovirus-associated TCR beta chains were confirmed in vitro to be specific for cytomegalovirus antigens. The classifier was reported to diagnose cytomegalovirus status with high specificity and sensitivity in both the original and validation cohorts. A later analysis associated 16,951 TCR beta sequences with specific HLA alleles at a false discovery rate of 0.05. A later analysis found that most CMV-associated TCR beta chains appeared HLA-restricted, with HLA associations seemingly driven largely by CMV exposure. Linkage disequilibrium might explain the correlated functional status among segregating V segments, but an unknown experimental factor could not be ruled out. An association between a missense DCLRE1C variant and V-gene and J-gene trimming of TCR beta chains was found in a later genetic analysis and replicated in an independent cohort. A cluster of highly shared sequence variants was judged likely to be a technical artifact of the sequencing pipeline. According to the authors, the approach could potentially be generalized to other disease states and immunological phenotypes. In a later analysis, HLA-associated TCR beta chains were found to be more clonally expanded and to have lower generation probabilities than equally common non-associated chains. A further reported finding was that TCR beta sequences accurately predicted the HLA-A and HLA-B alleles for most subjects in the first cohort. Roughly 15 rarely observed V segments, including chromosome 9 orphons, were excluded from the earlier analysis of almost 600 of the donors because counts were too low. In a later analysis, several top co-occurrence clusters were reported to appear linked to parvovirus B19, influenza, CMV and Epstein-Barr virus.

Compared with germline, V lacks 6 bases and J lacks 4 bases; bases without a gene match: 7. CDR1 and CDR2, per the germline V gene, are SGHTA and FQGNSA. The CDR3 measures 14 amino acids from cysteine to phenylalanine. Only the CDR3 DNA is retained, 42 bases long and in frame from the first base. The cohort was made up of several hundred healthy bone marrow donors. Cohort members were all nominally healthy when sampled, although unrecorded immune exposures were likely present. The donor was CMV seronegative and was included in the group of 352 seronegative cohort members. A peripheral blood sample was provided by each donor, and peripheral blood mononuclear cells were used for TCR beta sequencing. Genomic DNA was extracted from the blood cell samples with the Qiagen DNeasy Blood Extraction Kit.

Sequencing was performed on PBMCs. This clonotype originated in a boy aged 10-17 years in good health and CMV-seronegative. Rearrangement joined TRBV7-2 to TRBJ1-1, and 8 bases in between align with TRBD1. CDR3 loop: CASSSDRASTEAFF. The DNA sequence is given as TGTGCCAGCAGTTCGGACAGGGCCTCCACTGAAGCTTTCTTT. Reference TRBV7-2 and TRBJ1-1 genes cover what lies past the CDR3, so the full variable domain is GAGVSQSPSNKVTEKGKDVELRCDPISGHTALYWYRQSLGQGLEFLIYFQGNSAPDKSGLPSDRFSAERTGGSVSTLTIQRTQQEDSAVYLCASSSDRASTEAFFGQGTRLTVV.